This is a list of T cell receptor beta chains from one sample in a study of identical twins. From the 5' RACE reads, TCRdb called clonotypes with MiXCR, one entry per CDR3 protein. The data show some 500,000 distinct CDR3 sequences, with 14% seen just once and approximately 0.52% held by the top ten. The same data also went into a second study, on yellow fever vaccine responses in identical twins.

The material sequenced was CD4+ T cells sorted from blood. These TCRs come from a young woman in good health. The CDR3 runs from the conserved cysteine through the conserved F or W. D genes are given only for firm matches. Size values are once, few and many counts, or a class for expanded clones, and some rows have none.

V,D,size,J,DNA,CDR3
TRBV19,TRBD1,.,TRBJ2-7,TGTGCCACCGGGACAGACCACGAGCAGTACTTC,CATGTDHEQYF
TRBV5-1,TRBD2,.,TRBJ2-1,TGCGCCAGCAGCTTGGAACTAGCGGTTAACAATGAGCAGTTCTTC,CASSLELAVNNEQFF
TRBV11-2,.,few,TRBJ2-5,TGTGCCAGCAGCACATGGACAGACCTTACGCAAGAGACCCAGTACTTC,CASSTWTDLTQETQYF
TRBV2,.,.,TRBJ2-1,TGTGCCAGCAGTGATAAGGGCCTAGTTGTCGGCAATGAGCAGTTCTTC,CASSDKGLVVGNEQFF
TRBV2,.,.,TRBJ1-2,TGTGCCAGCAGTGCAAGTAGGAACTATGGCTACACCTTC,CASSASRNYGYTF
TRBV25-1,TRBD2,.,TRBJ2-5,TGTGCCAGCAGTGACGTGGCGGGAGATGAGACCCAGTACTTC,CASSDVAGDETQYF
TRBV29-1,.,few,TRBJ1-1,TGCAGCGTTGAACCGGGAATGAACACTGAAGCTTTCTTT,CSVEPGMNTEAFF
TRBV12-3/TRBV12-4,.,.,TRBJ2-4,TGTGCTCCGGAGGTCCGAGCGCCGGGTTTGGCCAAAAACATTCAGTACTTC,CAPEVRAPGLAKNIQYF
TRBV18,TRBD1,.,TRBJ1-4,TGTGCCAGCTCACCGTTACAGGGGGAGAAACTGTTTTTT,CASSPLQGEKLFF
TRBV7-2,TRBD2,.,TRBJ2-4,TGTGCCAGCAGCTTAGCGGGAGGGCACATTCAGTACTTC,CASSLAGGHIQYF
TRBV28,TRBD1,few,TRBJ1-2,TGTGCCAGCAGGACGGGACAGGGGGTTAACTATGGCTACACCTTC,CASRTGQGVNYGYTF
TRBV20-1,TRBD2,few,TRBJ2-7,TGCAGTGCTAGTTCACGGGGGGGCTCCTACGAGCAGTACTTC,CSASSRGGSYEQYF
TRBV7-2,.,few,TRBJ2-2,TGTGCCAGCAGCGACCCTAACACCGGGGAGCTGTTTTTT,CASSDPNTGELFF
TRBV19,.,.,TRBJ2-7,TGTGCCAGTTCCAGGGGGGAGACCTACGAGCAGTACTTC,CASSRGETYEQYF
TRBV5-1,.,many,TRBJ1-1,TGCGCCAGCAGCTTGAATATGAACACTGAAGCTTTCTTT,CASSLNMNTEAFF
TRBV5-1,.,.,TRBJ2-1,TGCGCCAGCAGCTTGGTCAGGGAGTCCTACAATGAGCAGTTCTTC,CASSLVRESYNEQFF
TRBV7-6,.,few,TRBJ1-1,TGTGCCAGCAGCTTATTGCGGCAGGGGATGAACACTGAAGCTTTCTTT,CASSLLRQGMNTEAFF
TRBV21-1,.,.,TRBJ2-3,TGTGCCAGCAGCAAAGGACAGGGGGTGGAACACACAGATACGCAGTATTTT,CASSKGQGVEHTDTQYF
TRBV10-3,.,few,TRBJ2-1,TGTGCCATCAGTGAGCAAGTGGCAGGCTCCTACAATGAGCAGTTCTTC,CAISEQVAGSYNEQFF
TRBV6-5,TRBD2,few,TRBJ2-1,TGTGCCAGCAGTTACTTAGGGACTAGCGGGAATGAGCAGTTCTTC,CASSYLGTSGNEQFF
TRBV7-2,TRBD1,few,TRBJ1-1,TGTGCCAGCAGCGTCTACACAGGGGTGAACACTGAAGCTTTCTTT,CASSVYTGVNTEAFF
TRBV6-1,TRBD1,few,TRBJ2-2,TGTGCCGGTTCCAGGGGGACCGGGGAGCTGTTTTTT,CAGSRGTGELFF
TRBV4-3,.,few,TRBJ2-1,TGCGCCAGCTCCCCACGAGCCCAACCCTACAATGAGCAGTTCTTC,CASSPRAQPYNEQFF
TRBV12-3/TRBV12-4,TRBD2,many,TRBJ2-5,TGTGCCAGCAGCCCAGGACTAGCGCCTGAGACCCAGTACTTC,CASSPGLAPETQYF
TRBV18,TRBD1,few,TRBJ1-2,TGTGCCAGCTCACCTCCCGGGACAGTCTATGGCTACACCTTC,CASSPPGTVYGYTF
TRBV5-6,.,.,TRBJ2-7,TGTGCCAGCAGCTTGGGTGCAGGGACCCACGAGCAGTACTTC,CASSLGAGTHEQYF
TRBV7-2,TRBD1,.,TRBJ1-6,TGTGCCAGCACCGAGGGGACAGGGTTTAACTCACCCCTCCACTTT,CASTEGTGFNSPLHF
TRBV7-2,.,few,TRBJ2-1,TGTGCCAGCAGCTCCCGTCGGGCAGGTCAGGAGTTCTTC,CASSSRRAGQEFF
TRBV29-1,TRBD1,.,TRBJ1-2,TGCAGCGGACGACAGGGGTTTGGCTACACCTTC,CSGRQGFGYTF
TRBV6-2/TRBV6-3,TRBD1,.,TRBJ1-2,TGTGCCAGCAGGCCCGGGACAGGCCCCTATGGCTACACCTTC,CASRPGTGPYGYTF
TRBV12-3/TRBV12-4,.,many,TRBJ2-3,TGTGCCAGCAGAGCCCAGGGGGGCCTTGAGTTTGCGCAGTATTTT,CASRAQGGLEFAQYF
TRBV10-3,.,.,TRBJ2-7,TGTGCCATCGAGGCCAGGGGAAGGGGGCAGTACTTC,CAIEARGRGQYF
TRBV28,TRBD2,.,TRBJ2-1,TGTGCCAGCAGTTCGTCAGCGGGGGGTTCTGGGAATGAGCAGTTCTTC,CASSSSAGGSGNEQFF
TRBV20-1,TRBD2,.,TRBJ2-3,TGCAGTGCTAGAGATTCACGAGCGGGGGGCCCAGATACGCAGTATTTT,CSARDSRAGGPDTQYF
TRBV2,TRBD1,few,TRBJ1-2,TGTGCCAGCAGTGACCCGGGACAGCCGCATGGCTACACCTTC,CASSDPGQPHGYTF
TRBV7-2,TRBD2,few,TRBJ2-1,TGTGCCAGCACCCTAGCGGGGGGGCCTTACAATGAGCAGTTCTTC,CASTLAGGPYNEQFF
TRBV3-1,TRBD2,many,TRBJ2-2,TGTGCCTCCAGACTAGCGGGGAACACCGGGGAGCTGTTTTTT,CASRLAGNTGELFF
TRBV18,TRBD1,.,TRBJ2-7,TGTGCCAGCTCACCGCCGGACAGGGCCCTCTCCTACGAGCAGTACTTC,CASSPPDRALSYEQYF
TRBV28,.,.,TRBJ2-2,TGTGCCAGCAGTTACAGAGGGACGAACACCGGGGAGCTGTTTTTT,CASSYRGTNTGELFF
TRBV20-1,TRBD2,.,TRBJ2-1,TGCAGTGCTAGAGATTCCAGCGGGAGGTACAATGAGCAGTTCTTC,CSARDSSGRYNEQFF
TRBV10-3,TRBD2,few,TRBJ2-1,TGTGCCATCAGTGTAGACGGACTAGCGGGGGGTCCCTCCTACAATGAGCAGTTCTTC,CAISVDGLAGGPSYNEQFF
TRBV12-5,TRBD1,.,TRBJ2-6,TGTGCTAGTGGTTGGGGACAGGGAACTGGGGCCAACGTCCTGACTTTC,CASGWGQGTGANVLTF
TRBV11-2,TRBD1,.,TRBJ2-7,TGTGCCAGCAGCTTAACCGGGACAGGGGGTCGAAGGCCCTACGAGCAGTACTTC,CASSLTGTGGRRPYEQYF
TRBV29-1,TRBD2,.,TRBJ2-1,TGCAGCGTTCAAACCGGACTAGCGGGAGCCTTTTTCGTCTTC,CSVQTGLAGAFFVF
TRBV7-2,.,.,TRBJ2-3,TGTGCCAGCAGCTCCCGACAACCGCGCACAGATACGCAGTATTTT,CASSSRQPRTDTQYF
TRBV15,.,many,TRBJ2-5,TGTGCCACCAGCAGAGGGGGGGACCCCCAAGAGACCCAGTACTTC,CATSRGGDPQETQYF